This T cell receptor beta chain was sequenced during a study of metastatic and nonmetastatic thyroid tumors. Looking at the study overall: For malignant and benign thyroid patients, tumor or nodule tissue and blood were the sources whose repertoires were compared. Study observations and caveats: Reported TCR beta diversity, measured in blood and tumor, was significantly higher for malignant thyroid tumors than for benign nodules.

Germline CDR1 and CDR2: LGHNA and YNFKEQ. The J segment lost 8 bases and the V segment lost 3 bases, leaving 7 bases of the junction unmatched. This CDR3 spans 14 amino acids. There were no patients who had received any treatment before thyroid surgery. The authors' processing: Construction of a distant-metastasis classifier for papillary thyroid cancer relied on CDR3 differences across clinicopathological groups. MiXCR re-clonotyped the PCR reads for TCRdb. The V and J calls follow TCRdb's processing rather than the paper's. The sample carries around 34,000 clones, roughly 15% recorded once. This clone was detected many times. Its antigen is currently unknown.

The chain recombines TRBV4-2 with TRBJ1-2; 9 bases match TRBD1. The sequence came from a female donor with papillary thyroid cancer or a benign thyroid nodule (not recorded which). Some clones in this sample may be carry-over from other donors' samples. Specimen: blood. CDR3: CASSQGQGVRGYTF. The DNA of the CDR3 is TGTGCCAGCAGCCAGGGACAGGGCGTTAGAGGCTACACCTTC.